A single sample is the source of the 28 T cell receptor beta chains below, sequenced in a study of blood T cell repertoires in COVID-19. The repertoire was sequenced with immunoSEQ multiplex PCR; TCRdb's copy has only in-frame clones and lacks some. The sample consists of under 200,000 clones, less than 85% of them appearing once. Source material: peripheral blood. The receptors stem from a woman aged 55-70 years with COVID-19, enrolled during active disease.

CDR3 bases: TGTGCTAGTGGGCGAGGGAGGGGCTACAATGAGCAGTTCTTC. Translating it yields CASGRGRGYNEQFF. The chain carries TRBV12-5 and TRBJ2-1, with 7 bases lining up with TRBD2. The CDR3 contains 14 residues. The J segment lost 3 bases and the V segment lost 6 bases, leaving 5 bases of the junction unmatched. The V gene's germline CDR1 is LGHNT and CDR2 FRNRAP.

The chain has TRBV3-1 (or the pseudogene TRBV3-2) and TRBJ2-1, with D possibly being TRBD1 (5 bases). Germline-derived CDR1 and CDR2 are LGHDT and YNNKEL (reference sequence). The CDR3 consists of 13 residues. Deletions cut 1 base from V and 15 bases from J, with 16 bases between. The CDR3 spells CASSQVGASSPFF. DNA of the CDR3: TGTGCCAGCAGCCAAGTTGGGGCTTCGTCCCCGTTCTTC.

The CDR3 loop reads CASSWEIAGEARREQYF. As DNA, the CDR3 is TGTGCCAGCAGCTGGGAAATAGCGGGAGAAGCGCGAAGGGAGCAGTACTTC. The chain couples TRBV5-6 to TRBJ2-7, with TRBD2 identical over 9 bases. Germline loops: CDR1 SGHDT, CDR2 YYEEEE. Trimming cost V 3 bases and J 7 bases; bases outside gene matches: 17. The CDR3 has 17 amino acids. Full variable domain (outside the CDR3, taken from reference TRBV5-6 and TRBJ2-7): DAGVTQSPTHLIKTRGQQVTLRCSPKSGHDTVSWYQQALGQGPQFIFQYYEEEERQRGNFPDRFSGHQFPNYSSELNVNALLLGDSALYLCASSWEIAGEARREQYFGPGTRLTVT.

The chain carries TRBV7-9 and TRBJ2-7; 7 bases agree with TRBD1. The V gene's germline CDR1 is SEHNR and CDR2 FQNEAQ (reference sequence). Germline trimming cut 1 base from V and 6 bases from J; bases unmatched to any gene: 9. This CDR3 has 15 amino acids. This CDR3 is CASSLEGDRALEQYF. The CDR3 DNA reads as TGTGCCAGCAGCTTAGAAGGAGACAGGGCCCTCGAGCAGTACTTC.

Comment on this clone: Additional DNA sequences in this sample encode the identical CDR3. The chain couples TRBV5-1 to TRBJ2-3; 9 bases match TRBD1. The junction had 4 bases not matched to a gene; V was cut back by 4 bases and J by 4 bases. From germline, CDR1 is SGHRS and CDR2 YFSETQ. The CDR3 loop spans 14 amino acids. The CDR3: CASSPGTGSDTQYF. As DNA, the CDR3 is TGCGCCAGCAGCCCGGGGACAGGGTCAGATACGCAGTATTTT.

CDR3 amino acids: CASSSPGGVSTDTQYF. The CDR3 DNA follows: TGTGCCAGCAGTTCCCCGGGGGGGGTTAGCACAGATACGCAGTATTTT. This chain joins TRBV9 and TRBJ2-3; TRBD2 agrees at 8 bases. The J segment lost 0 bases and the V segment lost 5 bases, leaving 8 bases of the junction unmatched. Germline assignment: CDR1 SGDLS and CDR2 YYNGEE. The CDR3 has 16 residues. The full variable domain, its missing parts supplied by reference TRBV9 and TRBJ2-3, is DSGVTQTPKHLITATGQRVTLRCSPRSGDLSVYWYQQSLDQGLQFLIQYYNGEERAKGNILERFSAQQFPDLHSELNLSSLELGDSALYFCASSSPGGVSTDTQYFGPGTRLTVL.

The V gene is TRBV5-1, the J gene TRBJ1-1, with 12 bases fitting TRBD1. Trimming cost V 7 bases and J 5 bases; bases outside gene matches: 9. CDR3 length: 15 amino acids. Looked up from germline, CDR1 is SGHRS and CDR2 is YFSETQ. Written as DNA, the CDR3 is TGCGCCAGCGCCGGGACAGGGGGCATTATTACTGAAGCTTTCTTT. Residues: CASAGTGGIITEAFF.

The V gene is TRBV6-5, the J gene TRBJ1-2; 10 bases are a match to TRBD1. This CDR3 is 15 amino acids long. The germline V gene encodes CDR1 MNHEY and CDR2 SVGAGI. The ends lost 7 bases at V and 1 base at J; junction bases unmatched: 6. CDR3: CASTKTGGFNYGYTF. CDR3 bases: TGTGCCAGCACCAAGACAGGGGGCTTTAACTATGGCTACACCTTC.

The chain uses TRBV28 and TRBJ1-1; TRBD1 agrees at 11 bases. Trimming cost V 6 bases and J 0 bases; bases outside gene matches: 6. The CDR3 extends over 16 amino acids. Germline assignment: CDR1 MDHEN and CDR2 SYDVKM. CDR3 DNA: TGTGCCAGCAGCCGGACAGGGGGCGAGATGAACACTGAAGCTTTCTTT. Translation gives CASSRTGGEMNTEAFF.

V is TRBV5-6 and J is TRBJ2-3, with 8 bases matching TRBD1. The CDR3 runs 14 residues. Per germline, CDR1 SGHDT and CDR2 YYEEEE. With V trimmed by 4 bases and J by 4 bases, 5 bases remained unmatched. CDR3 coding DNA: TGTGCCAGCAGCCCCCAGGGGGCATCAGATACGCAGTATTTT. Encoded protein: CASSPQGASDTQYF.

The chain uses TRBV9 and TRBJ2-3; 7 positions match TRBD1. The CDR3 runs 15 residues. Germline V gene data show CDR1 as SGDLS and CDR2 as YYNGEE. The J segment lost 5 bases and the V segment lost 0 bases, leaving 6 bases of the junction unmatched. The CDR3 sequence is CASSVGHGTEDTQYF. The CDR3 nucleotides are TGTGCCAGCAGCGTAGGTCATGGGACAGAAGATACGCAGTATTTT.

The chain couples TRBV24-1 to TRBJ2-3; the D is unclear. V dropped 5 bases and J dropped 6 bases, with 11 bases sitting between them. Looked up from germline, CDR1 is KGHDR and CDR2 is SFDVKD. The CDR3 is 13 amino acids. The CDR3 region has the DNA TGTGCCACCAGTGTTGACGCGGCGGATACGCAGTATTTT. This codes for CATSVDAADTQYF.

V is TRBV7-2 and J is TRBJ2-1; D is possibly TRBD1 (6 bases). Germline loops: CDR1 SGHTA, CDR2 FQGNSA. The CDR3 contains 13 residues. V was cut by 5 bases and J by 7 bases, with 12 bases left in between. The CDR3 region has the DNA TGTGCCAGCAGCCGTGCAGGGGTGAATGAGCAGTTCTTC. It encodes CASSRAGVNEQFF.

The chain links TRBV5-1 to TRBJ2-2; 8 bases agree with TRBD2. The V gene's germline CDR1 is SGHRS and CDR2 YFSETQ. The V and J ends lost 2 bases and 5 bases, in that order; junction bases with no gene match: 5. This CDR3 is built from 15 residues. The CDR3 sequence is CASSFSGEGTGELFF. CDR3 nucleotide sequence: TGCGCCAGCAGCTTTAGCGGGGAGGGAACCGGGGAGCTGTTTTTT.

The CDR3 DNA reads as TGTGCCAGCACAGCCACACTACAAAACACCATATATTTT. Residues: CASTATLQNTIYF. The chain has TRBV6-5 and TRBJ1-3; D is unresolved. V was trimmed by 7 bases and J by 6 bases, leaving 13 bases between them. CDR1 is MNHEY and CDR2 is SVGAGI in the germline V gene. The CDR3 is made up of 13 amino acids.

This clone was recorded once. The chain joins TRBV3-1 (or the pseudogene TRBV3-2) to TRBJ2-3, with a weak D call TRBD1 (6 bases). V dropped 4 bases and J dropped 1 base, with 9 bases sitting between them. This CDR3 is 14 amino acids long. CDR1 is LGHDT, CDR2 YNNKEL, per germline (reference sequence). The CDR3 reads CASSLKGGTDTQYF. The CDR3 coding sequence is TGTGCCAGCAGCCTTAAGGGGGGCACAGATACGCAGTATTTT.

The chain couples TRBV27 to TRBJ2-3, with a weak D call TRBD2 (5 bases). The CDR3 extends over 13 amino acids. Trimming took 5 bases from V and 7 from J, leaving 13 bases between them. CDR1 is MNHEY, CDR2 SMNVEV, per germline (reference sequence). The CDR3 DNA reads TGTGCCAGCAGTCTGACCGGGATCTATACGCAGTATTTT. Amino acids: CASSLTGIYTQYF.

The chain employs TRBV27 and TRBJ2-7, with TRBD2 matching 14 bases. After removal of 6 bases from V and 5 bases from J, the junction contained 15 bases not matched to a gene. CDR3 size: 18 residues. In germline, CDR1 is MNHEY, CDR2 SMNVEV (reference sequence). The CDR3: CASRRGTSGSVTVHEQYF. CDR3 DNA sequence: TGTGCCAGCAGGCGCGGGACTAGCGGGAGTGTAACGGTCCACGAGCAGTACTTC.

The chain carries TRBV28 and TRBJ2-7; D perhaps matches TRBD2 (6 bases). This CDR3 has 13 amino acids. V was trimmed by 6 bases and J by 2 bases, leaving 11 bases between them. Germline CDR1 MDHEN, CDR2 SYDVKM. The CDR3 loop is CASRGGTTYEQYV. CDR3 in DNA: TGTGCCAGCAGGGGGGGTACCACCTACGAGCAGTACGTC.

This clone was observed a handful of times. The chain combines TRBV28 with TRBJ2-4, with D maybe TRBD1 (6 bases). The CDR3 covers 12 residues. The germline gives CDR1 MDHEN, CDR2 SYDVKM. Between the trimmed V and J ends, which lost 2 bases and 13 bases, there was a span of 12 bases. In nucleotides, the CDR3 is TGTGCCAGCAGTTTAAACAGGGCCCACCAGTACTTC. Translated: CASSLNRAHQYF.

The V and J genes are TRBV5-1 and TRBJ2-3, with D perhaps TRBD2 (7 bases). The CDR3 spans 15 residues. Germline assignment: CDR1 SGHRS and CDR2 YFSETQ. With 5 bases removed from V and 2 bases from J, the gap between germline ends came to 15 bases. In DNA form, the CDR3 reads TGCGCCAGCAGTCTTGGAGGGGGGGCCACAGATACGCAGTATTTT. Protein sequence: CASSLGGGATDTQYF. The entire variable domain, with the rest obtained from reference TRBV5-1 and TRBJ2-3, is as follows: KAGVTQTPRYLIKTRGQQVTLSCSPISGHRSVSWYQQTPGQGLQFLFEYFSETQRNKGNFPGRFSGRQFSNSRSEMNVSTLELGDSALYLCASSLGGGATDTQYFGPGTRLTVL.

CDR3 bases: TGTGCCAGCAGCTTAAATCGAGGTAATGAAAAACTGTTTTTT. This gives the protein CASSLNRGNEKLFF. The chain recombines TRBV7-3 with TRBJ1-4; no reliable D call. CDR3 length: 14 residues. Trimming stripped 1 base from V and 4 bases from J, with 7 bases between. Germline V CDR1 and CDR2: SGHTA, FQGTGA. Combining the CDR3 with reference TRBV7-3 and TRBJ1-4 gives the whole variable domain GAGVSQTPSNKVTEKGKYVELRCDPISGHTALYWYRQSLGQGPEFLIYFQGTGAADDSGLPNDRFFAVRPEGSVSTLKIQRTERGDSAVYLCASSLNRGNEKLFFGSGTQLSVL.

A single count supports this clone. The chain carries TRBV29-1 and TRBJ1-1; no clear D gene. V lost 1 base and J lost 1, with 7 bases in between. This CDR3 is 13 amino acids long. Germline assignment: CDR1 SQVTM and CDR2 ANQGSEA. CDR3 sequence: CSVEASWNTEAFF. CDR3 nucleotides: TGCAGCGTTGAAGCGTCCTGGAACACTGAAGCTTTCTTT.

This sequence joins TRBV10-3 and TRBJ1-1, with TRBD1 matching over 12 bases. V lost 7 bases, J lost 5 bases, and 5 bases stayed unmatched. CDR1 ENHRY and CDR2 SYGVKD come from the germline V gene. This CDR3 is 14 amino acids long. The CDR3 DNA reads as TGTGCCATCAACCCGGGACAGGGGGCTACTGAAGCTTTCTTT. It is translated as CAINPGQGATEAFF.

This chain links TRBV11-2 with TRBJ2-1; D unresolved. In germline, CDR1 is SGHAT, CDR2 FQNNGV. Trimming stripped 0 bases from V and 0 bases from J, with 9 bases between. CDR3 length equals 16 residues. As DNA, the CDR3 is TGTGCCAGCAGCTTAGATTCGGCTAGCTCCTACAATGAGCAGTTCTTC. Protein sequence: CASSLDSASSYNEQFF.

Here the CDR3 DNA reads TGTGCCAGCAGTACTTATTCCTACCCGACAGAGGAGCAGTTCTTC. Amino acids: CASSTYSYPTEEQFF. V gene TRBV6-6 combines with J gene TRBJ2-1; TRBD1 might be the D (5 bases). V gave up 5 bases and J gave up 10 bases, with 21 bases separating them. Germline lookup yields CDR1 MNHNY and CDR2 SVGAGI (reference sequence). The CDR3 is 15 amino acids.

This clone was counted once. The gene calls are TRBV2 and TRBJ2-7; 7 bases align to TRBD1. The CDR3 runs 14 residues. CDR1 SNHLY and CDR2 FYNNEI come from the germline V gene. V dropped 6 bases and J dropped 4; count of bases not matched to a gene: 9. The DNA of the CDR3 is TGTGCCAGCAGGAAGGACAGGTCCTCGTACGAGCAGTACTTC. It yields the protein CASRKDRSSYEQYF.

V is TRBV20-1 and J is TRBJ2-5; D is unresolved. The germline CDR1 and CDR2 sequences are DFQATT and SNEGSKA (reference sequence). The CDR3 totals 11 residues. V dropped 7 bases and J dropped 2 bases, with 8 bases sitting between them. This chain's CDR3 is CSGQKQETQYF. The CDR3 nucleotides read TGCAGTGGCCAGAAACAAGAGACCCAGTACTTC.